In its sample, the clone carrying this T cell receptor (beta chain) was seen a few times. This record comes from a study of cytotoxic CD8 clonotypes in ibrutinib-treated CLL. Libraries were prepared by immunoSEQ multiplex PCR; TCRdb keeps only in-frame clonotypes and omits some of them. Of more than 8,500 clones listed, about 59% are singletons. V gave up 4 bases and J gave up 4 bases, with 15 bases separating them. From germline, CDR1 is SGHDT and CDR2 YYEEEE. The CDR3 runs to 14 residues. The specimen comprised PBMCs, sampled before ibrutinib treatment. The receptor was isolated from a human donor with chronic lymphocytic leukemia. The chain links TRBV5-6 to TRBJ2-7, with D possibly being TRBD1 (5 bases). The CDR3 DNA reads TGTGCCAGCAGCCCCGATCCCAGGGCATACGAGCAGTACTTC. Amino acid sequence: CASSPDPRAYEQYF.